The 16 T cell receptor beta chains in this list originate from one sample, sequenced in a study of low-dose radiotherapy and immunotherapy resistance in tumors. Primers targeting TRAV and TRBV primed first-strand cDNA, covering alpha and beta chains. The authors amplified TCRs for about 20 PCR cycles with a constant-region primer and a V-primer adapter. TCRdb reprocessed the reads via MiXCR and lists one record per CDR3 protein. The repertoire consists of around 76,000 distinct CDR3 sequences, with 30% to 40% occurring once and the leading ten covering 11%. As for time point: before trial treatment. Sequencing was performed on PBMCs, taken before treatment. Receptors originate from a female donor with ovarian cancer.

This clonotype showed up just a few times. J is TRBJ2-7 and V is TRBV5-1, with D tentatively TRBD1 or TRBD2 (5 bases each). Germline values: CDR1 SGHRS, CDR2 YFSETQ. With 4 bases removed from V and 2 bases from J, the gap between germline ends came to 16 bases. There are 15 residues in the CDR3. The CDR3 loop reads CASSVLGTDTYEQYF. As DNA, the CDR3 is TGCGCCAGCAGCGTACTCGGGACCGATACCTACGAGCAGTACTTC. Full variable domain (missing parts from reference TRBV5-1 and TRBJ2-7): KAGVTQTPRYLIKTRGQQVTLSCSPISGHRSVSWYQQTPGQGLQFLFEYFSETQRNKGNFPGRFSGRQFSNSRSEMNVSTLELGDSALYLCASSVLGTDTYEQYFGPGTRLTVT.

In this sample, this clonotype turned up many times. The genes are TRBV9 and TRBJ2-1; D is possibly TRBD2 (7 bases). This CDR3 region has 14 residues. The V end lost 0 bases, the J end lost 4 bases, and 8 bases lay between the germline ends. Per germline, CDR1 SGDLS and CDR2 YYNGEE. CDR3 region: CASSVEGGYNEQFF. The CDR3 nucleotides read TGTGCCAGCAGCGTAGAGGGGGGGTACAATGAGCAGTTCTTC. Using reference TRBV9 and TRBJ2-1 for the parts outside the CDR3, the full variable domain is DSGVTQTPKHLITATGQRVTLRCSPRSGDLSVYWYQQSLDQGLQFLIQYYNGEERAKGNILERFSAQQFPDLHSELNLSSLELGDSALYFCASSVEGGYNEQFFGPGTRLTVL.

The CDR3 here is CASSDPSRTGEYNSPLHF. CDR3 coding DNA: TGTGCCAGCAGTGACCCCTCCCGGACAGGGGAATATAATTCACCCCTCCACTTT. This chain uses TRBV6-1 with TRBJ1-6, with TRBD1 identical over 9 bases. V lost 3 bases to trimming and J lost 4 bases; unmatched junction nucleotides: 10. Germline lookup yields CDR1 MNHNS and CDR2 SASEGT. There are 18 residues in the CDR3.

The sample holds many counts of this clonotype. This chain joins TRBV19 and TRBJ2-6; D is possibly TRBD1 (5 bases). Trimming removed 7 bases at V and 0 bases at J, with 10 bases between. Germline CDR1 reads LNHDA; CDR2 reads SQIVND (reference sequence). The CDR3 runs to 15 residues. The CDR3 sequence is CASTFQGSGANVLTF. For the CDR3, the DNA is TGTGCCAGTACTTTCCAGGGCTCTGGGGCCAACGTCCTGACTTTC.

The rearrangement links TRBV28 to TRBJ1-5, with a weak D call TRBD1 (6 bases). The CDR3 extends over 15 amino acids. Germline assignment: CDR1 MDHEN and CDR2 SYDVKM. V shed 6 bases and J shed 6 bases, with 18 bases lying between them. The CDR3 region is CASRGRGGAGQPQHF. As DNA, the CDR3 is TGTGCCAGCAGGGGGAGAGGGGGGGCCGGTCAGCCCCAGCATTTT.

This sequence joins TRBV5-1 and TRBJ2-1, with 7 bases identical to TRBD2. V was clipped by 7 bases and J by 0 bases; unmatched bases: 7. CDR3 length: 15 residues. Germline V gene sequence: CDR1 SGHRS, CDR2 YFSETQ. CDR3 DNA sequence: TGCGCCAGCTCTCTCGGCGGGAGCTCCTACAATGAGCAGTTCTTC. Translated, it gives CASSLGGSSYNEQFF.

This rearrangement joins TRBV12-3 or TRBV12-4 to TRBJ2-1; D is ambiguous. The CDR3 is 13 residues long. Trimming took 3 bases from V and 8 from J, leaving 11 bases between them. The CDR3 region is CASSLAQVDEQFF. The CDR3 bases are TGTGCCAGCAGTTTGGCACAAGTAGATGAGCAGTTCTTC.

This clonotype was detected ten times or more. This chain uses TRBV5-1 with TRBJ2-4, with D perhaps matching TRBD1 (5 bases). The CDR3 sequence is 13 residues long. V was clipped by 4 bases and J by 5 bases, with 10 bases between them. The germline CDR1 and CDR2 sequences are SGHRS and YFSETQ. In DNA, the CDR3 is TGCGCCAGCAGCGCATTGACAGAAAACATTCAGTACTTC. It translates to CASSALTENIQYF.

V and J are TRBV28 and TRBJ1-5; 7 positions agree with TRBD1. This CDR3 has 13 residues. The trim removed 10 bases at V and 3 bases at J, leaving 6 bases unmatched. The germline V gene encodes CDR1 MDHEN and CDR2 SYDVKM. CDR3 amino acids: CATRTGHNQPQHF. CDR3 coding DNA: TGTGCCACCCGGACAGGTCACAATCAGCCCCAGCATTTT. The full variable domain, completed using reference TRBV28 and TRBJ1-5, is DVKVTQSSRYLVKRTGEKVFLECVQDMDHENMFWYRQDPGLGLRLIYFSYDVKMKEKGDIPEGYSVSREKKERFSLILESASTNQTSMYLCATRTGHNQPQHFGDGTRLSIL.

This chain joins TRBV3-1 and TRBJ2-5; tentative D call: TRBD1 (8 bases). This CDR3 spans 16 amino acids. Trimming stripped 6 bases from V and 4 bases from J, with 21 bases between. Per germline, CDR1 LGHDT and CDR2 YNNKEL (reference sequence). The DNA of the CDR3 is TGTGCCAGCAGTTATACCGGGAGGACAGGGCGAGAGACCCAGTACTTC. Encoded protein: CASSYTGRTGRETQYF.

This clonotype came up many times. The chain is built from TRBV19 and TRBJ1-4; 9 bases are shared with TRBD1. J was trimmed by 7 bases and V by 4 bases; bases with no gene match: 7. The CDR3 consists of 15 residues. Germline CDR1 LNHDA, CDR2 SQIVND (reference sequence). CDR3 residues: CASSKGQGRGEKLFF. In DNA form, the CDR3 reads TGTGCCAGTAGTAAGGGACAGGGAAGGGGTGAAAAACTGTTTTTT.

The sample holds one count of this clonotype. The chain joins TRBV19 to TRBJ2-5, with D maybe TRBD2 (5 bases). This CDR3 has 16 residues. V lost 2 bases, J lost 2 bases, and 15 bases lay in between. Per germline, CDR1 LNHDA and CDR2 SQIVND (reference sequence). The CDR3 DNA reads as TGTGCCAGTAGTATATCCGCCGCAGGAGGACAAGAGACCCAGTACTTC. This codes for CASSISAAGGQETQYF.

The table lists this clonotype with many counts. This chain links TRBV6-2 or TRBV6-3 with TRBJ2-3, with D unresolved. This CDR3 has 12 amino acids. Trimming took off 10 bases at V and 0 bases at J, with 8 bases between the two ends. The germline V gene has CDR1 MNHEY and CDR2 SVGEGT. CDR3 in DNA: TGTGCCACCTTTACTAGCACAGATACGCAGTATTTT. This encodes CATFTSTDTQYF.

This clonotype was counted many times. The CDR3 coding sequence is TGCGCCAGCAGCCAAAGGACTAGCGGGGCCTACGAGCAGTACTTC. Encoded protein: CASSQRTSGAYEQYF. The chain combines TRBV4-1 with TRBJ2-7, with TRBD2 matching over 12 bases. Germline V CDR1 and CDR2: MGHRA, YSYEKL. The CDR3 is made up of 15 amino acids. The J segment lost 2 bases and the V segment lost 2 bases, leaving 1 base of the junction unmatched.

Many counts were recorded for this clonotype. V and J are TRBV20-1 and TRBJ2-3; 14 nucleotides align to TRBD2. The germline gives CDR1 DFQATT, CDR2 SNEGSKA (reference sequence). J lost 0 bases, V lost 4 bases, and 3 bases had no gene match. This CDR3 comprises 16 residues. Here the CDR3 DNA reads TGCAGTGCTAAACGGACTAGCGGGAGGAGCACAGATACGCAGTATTTT. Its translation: CSAKRTSGRSTDTQYF.

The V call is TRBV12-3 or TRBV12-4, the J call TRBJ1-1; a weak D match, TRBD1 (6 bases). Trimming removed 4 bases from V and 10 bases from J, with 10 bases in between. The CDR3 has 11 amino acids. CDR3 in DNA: TGTGCCAGCAGTTCCACAGGGTTAGCTTTCTTT. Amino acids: CASSSTGLAFF.